This T cell receptor (beta chain) was found in a study of blood T cell repertoires in COVID-19. Study-level information: PBMCs, B-cell-depleted T cells, or T cells were the source of the cDNA or gDNA that made up the material.

Looked up from germline, CDR1 is SNHLY and CDR2 is FYNNEI. With 1 base clipped from V and 6 bases from J, the junction kept 6 bases outside the gene matches. The CDR3 is made up of 16 amino acids. Assay used: immunoSEQ multiplex PCR; TCRdb lists only in-frame clones, some missing. The sample carries 250,000 to 300,000 clones, about 89% recorded once. Sequenced material: peripheral blood. The sequence was obtained from a woman aged 40 to 50 who had recovered from COVID-19. The rearrangement links TRBV2 to TRBJ2-1; 10 nucleotides match TRBD2. The CDR3 sequence: CASSEVGLAMPNEQFF. CDR3 bases: TGTGCCAGCAGTGAAGTGGGACTAGCGATGCCCAATGAGCAGTTCTTC. Using reference TRBV2 and TRBJ2-1 for the parts outside the CDR3, the full variable domain is EPEVTQTPSHQVTQMGQEVILRCVPISNHLYFYWYRQILGQKVEFLVSFYNNEISEKSEIFDDQFSVERPDGSNFTLKIRSTKLEDSAMYFCASSEVGLAMPNEQFFGPGTRLTVL.